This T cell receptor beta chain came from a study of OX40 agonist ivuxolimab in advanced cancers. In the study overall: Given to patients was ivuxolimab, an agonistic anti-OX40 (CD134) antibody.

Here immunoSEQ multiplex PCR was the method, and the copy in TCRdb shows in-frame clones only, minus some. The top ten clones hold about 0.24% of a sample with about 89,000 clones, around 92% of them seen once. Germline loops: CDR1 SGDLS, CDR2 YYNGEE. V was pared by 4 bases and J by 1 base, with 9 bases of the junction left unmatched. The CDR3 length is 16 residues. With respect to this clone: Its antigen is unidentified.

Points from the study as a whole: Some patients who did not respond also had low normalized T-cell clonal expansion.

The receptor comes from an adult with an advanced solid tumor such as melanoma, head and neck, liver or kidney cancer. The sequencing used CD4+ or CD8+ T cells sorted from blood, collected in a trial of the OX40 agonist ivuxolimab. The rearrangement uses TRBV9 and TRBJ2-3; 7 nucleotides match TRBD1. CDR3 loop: CASSPHRGYGTDTQYF. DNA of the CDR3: TGTGCCAGCAGCCCACACAGGGGATATGGCACAGATACGCAGTATTTT.